This T cell receptor (beta chain) was captured in a study of blood T cell repertoires in COVID-19. Study as a whole: Whether acute or convalescent, the COVID-19 samples came from the United States, Italy and Spain. The cDNA or gDNA used as material had been derived from T cells, B-cell-depleted T cells, or PBMCs.

CDR1 SQVTM and CDR2 ANQGSEA come from the germline V gene. The CDR3 totals 14 residues. Trimming cost V 0 bases and J 8 bases, with 16 bases left between them. Using immunoSEQ multiplex PCR, the repertoire was profiled, and TCRdb retains in-frame clones only, with some absent. The sample has a few hundred thousand clones, approximately 84% seen once. Participants were placed into cohorts based on the clinical history they reported. Source material: PBMCs or T cells enriched from blood (not recorded which). This sequence was found in a woman in her forties or fifties who had been exposed to COVID-19. The gene calls are TRBV29-1 and TRBJ1-2; D might be TRBD1 (6 bases). CDR3 in DNA: TGCAGCGTTGAAGACGTTAAGGACAGTCAGGGCTACACCTTC. This sequence encodes CSVEDVKDSQGYTF.